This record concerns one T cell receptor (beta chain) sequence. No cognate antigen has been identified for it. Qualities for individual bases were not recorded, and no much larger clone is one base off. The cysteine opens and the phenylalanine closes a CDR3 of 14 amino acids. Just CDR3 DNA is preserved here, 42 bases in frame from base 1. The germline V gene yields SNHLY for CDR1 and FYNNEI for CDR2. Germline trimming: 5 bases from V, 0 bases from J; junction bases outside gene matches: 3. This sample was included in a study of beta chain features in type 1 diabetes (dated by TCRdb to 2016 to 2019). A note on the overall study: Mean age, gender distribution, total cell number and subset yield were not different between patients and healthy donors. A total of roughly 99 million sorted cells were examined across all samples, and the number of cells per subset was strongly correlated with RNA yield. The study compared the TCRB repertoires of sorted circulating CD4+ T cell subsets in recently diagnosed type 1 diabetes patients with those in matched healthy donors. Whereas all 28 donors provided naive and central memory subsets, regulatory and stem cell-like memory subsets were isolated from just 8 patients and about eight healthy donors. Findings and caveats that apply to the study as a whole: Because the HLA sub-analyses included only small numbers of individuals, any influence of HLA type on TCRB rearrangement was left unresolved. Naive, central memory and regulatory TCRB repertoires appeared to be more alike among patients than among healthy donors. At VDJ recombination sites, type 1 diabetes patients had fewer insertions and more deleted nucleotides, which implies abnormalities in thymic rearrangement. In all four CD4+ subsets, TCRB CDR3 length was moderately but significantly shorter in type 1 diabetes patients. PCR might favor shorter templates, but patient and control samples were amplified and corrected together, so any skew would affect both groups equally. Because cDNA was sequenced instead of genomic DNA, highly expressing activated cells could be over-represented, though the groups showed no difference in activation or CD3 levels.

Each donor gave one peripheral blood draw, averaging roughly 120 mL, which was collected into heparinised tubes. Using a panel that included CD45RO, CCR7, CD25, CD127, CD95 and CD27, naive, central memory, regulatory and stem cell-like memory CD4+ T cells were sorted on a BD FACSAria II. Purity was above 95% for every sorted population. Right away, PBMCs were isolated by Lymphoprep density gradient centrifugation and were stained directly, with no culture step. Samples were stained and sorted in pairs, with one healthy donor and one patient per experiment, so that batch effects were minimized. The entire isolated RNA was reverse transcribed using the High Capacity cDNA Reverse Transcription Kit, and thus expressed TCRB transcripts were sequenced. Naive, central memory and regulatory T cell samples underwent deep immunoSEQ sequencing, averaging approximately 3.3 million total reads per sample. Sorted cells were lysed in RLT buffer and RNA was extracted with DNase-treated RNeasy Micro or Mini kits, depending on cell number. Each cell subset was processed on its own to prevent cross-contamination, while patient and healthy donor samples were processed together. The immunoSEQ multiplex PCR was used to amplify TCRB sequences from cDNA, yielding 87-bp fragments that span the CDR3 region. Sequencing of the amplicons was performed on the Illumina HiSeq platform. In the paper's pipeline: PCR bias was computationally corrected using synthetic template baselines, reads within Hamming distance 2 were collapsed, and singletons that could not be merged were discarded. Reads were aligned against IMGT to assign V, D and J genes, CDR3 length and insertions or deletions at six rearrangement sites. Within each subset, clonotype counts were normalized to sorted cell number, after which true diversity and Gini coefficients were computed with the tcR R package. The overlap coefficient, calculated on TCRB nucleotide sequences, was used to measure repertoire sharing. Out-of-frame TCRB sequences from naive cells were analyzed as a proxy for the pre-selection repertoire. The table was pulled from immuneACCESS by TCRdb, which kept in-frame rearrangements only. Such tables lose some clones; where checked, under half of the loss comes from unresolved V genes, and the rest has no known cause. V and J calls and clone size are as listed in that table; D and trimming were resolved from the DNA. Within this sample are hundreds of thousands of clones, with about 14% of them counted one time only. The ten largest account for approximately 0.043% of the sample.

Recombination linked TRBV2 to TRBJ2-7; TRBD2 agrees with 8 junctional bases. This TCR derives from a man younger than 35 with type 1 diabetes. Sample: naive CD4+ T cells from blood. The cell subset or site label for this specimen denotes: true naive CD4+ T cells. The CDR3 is CASSSSGVSYEQYF. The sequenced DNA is TGTGCCAGCAGTAGTAGCGGGGTCTCCTACGAGCAGTACTTC. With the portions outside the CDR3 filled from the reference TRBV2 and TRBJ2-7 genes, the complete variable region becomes EPEVTQTPSHQVTQMGQEVILRCVPISNHLYFYWYRQILGQKVEFLVSFYNNEISEKSEIFDDQFSVERPDGSNFTLKIRSTKLEDSAMYFCASSSSGVSYEQYFGPGTRLTVT.